The 10 T cell receptor beta chains listed next were all sequenced from one sample in a study of cytomegalovirus exposure and HLA in healthy donors. The PCR used 60 Vbeta and 13 Jbeta primers. TCRdb's copy holds only in-frame clones and misses some; the assay was immunoSEQ multiplex PCR. The sample shows 95,000 to 150,000 clones, approximately 72% of them seen only once. The specimen was PBMCs. Source of these receptors: a man aged 18 to 29 in good health and CMV-seronegative.

V is TRBV30 and J is TRBJ1-1; 8 positions match TRBD1. The CDR3 length is 15 residues. Losses at the gene ends were 3 bases for V and 4 bases for J; bases not matched to a gene: 10. Germline V CDR1 and CDR2: GTSNPN, SVGIG (reference sequence). The CDR3 sequence: CAWRPPGGARTEAFF. As DNA, the CDR3 is TGTGCCTGGAGGCCTCCAGGGGGCGCCCGCACTGAAGCTTTCTTT.

Concerning this clone: One junction end disagrees with the germline gene, perhaps due to a read error. The chain has TRBV6-1 and TRBJ1-5; TRBD1 aligns across 11 bases. Looked up from germline, CDR1 is MNHNS and CDR2 is SASEGT. The CDR3 contains 15 residues. The CDR3 loop is CSSRGQGASYQPQHF. CDR3 in DNA: TGTTCCAGCAGAGGACAGGGGGCTAGCTATCAGCCCCAGCATTTT.

This chain uses TRBV5-8 with TRBJ1-5; TRBD1 agrees at 7 bases. CDR1 and CDR2 from the germline V gene are SGHTS and YDEGEE. The CDR3 is 14 residues long. V lost 4 bases, J lost 5 bases, and 6 bases stayed unmatched. This CDR3 is CASSPGTADQPQHF. CDR3 coding DNA: TGTGCCAGCAGCCCGGGGACAGCGGATCAGCCCCAGCATTTT.

V gene TRBV11-2 combines with J gene TRBJ1-3; 8 bases align to TRBD1. The V gene end was trimmed by 0 bases and the J gene end by 5 bases; junction bases not matched to a gene: 6. CDR1 and CDR2 (germline): SGHAT, FQNNGV. The CDR3 runs to 16 residues. This CDR3 is CASSLDAGGARNTIYF. CDR3 DNA sequence: TGTGCCAGCAGCTTAGATGCAGGGGGCGCGAGAAACACCATATATTTT.

The chain carries TRBV6-5 and TRBJ2-7; D gene unclear. Germline CDR1 and CDR2: MNHEY and SVGAGI. Deletions cut 8 bases from V and 4 bases from J, with 12 bases between. The CDR3 consists of 12 residues. CDR3 nucleotide sequence: TGTGCCAGCCTTTCGCGCGAGTACGAGCAGTACTTC. Amino acid sequence: CASLSREYEQYF.

CDR3: CASSEVGTGGTDTQYF. As DNA, the CDR3 is TGTGCCAGCAGTGAAGTTGGGACAGGGGGGACAGATACGCAGTATTTT. The chain couples TRBV2 to TRBJ2-3; 11 bases line up with TRBD1. In germline, CDR1 is SNHLY, CDR2 FYNNEI. This CDR3 contains 16 residues. J gave up 3 bases and V 1 base, and 3 bases lay outside the gene matches.

The chain combines TRBV27 with TRBJ2-2; D is possibly TRBD2 (5 bases). This CDR3 is built from 15 residues. In germline, CDR1 is MNHEY, CDR2 SMNVEV (reference sequence). Trimming stripped 1 base from V and 6 bases from J, with 12 bases between. CDR3 in amino acids: CASSLYSGLAGELFF. CDR3 DNA sequence: TGTGCCAGCAGTTTATATTCGGGGTTGGCCGGGGAGCTGTTTTTT.

This sequence joins TRBV19 and TRBJ2-7; tentatively, D is TRBD2 (7 bases). CDR1 is LNHDA, CDR2 SQIVND, per germline (reference sequence). The V gene lost 6 bases and the J gene lost 1 base, with 16 bases spanning the gap. The CDR3 covers 15 residues. CDR3 loop: CASRPPGGRSYEQYF. DNA for the CDR3: TGTGCCAGTAGACCACCCGGGGGGCGGTCCTACGAGCAGTACTTC.

V gene TRBV30 combines with J gene TRBJ1-6; TRBD1 matches at 9 bases. Germline loops: CDR1 GTSNPN, CDR2 SVGIG (reference sequence). Trimming at V came to 5 bases and at J to 7 bases, leaving 3 bases not matched to a gene. The CDR3 consists of 13 residues. CDR3 DNA sequence: TGTGCCTGGGCGGGACAGGGAAATTCACCCCTCCACTTT. Translation: CAWAGQGNSPLHF.

J is TRBJ2-3 and V is TRBV4-2, with 7 bases matching TRBD1. The CDR3 has 15 residues. The V gene end was trimmed by 6 bases and the J gene end by 0 bases; junction bases not matched to a gene: 6. Germline CDR1 reads LGHNA; CDR2 reads YNFKEQ. The CDR3 sequence is CASSPGDRSTDTQYF. The CDR3 DNA reads TGTGCCAGCAGTCCCGGGGACAGAAGCACAGATACGCAGTATTTT.